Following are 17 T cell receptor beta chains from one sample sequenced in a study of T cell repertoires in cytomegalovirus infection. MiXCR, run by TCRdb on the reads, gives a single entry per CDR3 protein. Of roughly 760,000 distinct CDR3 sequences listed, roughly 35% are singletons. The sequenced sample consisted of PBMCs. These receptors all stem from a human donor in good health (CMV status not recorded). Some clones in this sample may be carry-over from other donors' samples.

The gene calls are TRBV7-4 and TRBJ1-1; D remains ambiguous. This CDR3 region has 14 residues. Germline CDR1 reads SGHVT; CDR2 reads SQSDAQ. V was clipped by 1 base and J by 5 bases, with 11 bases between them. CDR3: CASSLVASRTEAFF. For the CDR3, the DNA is TGTGCCAGCAGCTTAGTAGCGAGCCGAACTGAAGCTTTCTTT.

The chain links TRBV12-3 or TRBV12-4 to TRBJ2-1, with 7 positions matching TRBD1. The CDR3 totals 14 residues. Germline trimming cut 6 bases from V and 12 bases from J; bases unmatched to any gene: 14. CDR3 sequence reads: CASRRDSRGRGQFF. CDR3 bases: TGTGCCAGCAGGAGGGATTCGAGGGGGCGCGGGCAGTTCTTC.

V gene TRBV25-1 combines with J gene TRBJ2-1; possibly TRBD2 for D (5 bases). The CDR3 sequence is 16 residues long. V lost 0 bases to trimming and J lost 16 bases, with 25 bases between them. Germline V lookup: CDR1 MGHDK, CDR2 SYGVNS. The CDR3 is CASSEYTHDTRNYLFF. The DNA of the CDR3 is TGTGCCAGCAGTGAATATACTCACGATACTAGAAATTACCTTTTCTTC.

CDR3 coding DNA: TGTGCCAGCAGCTTAGAACGTGGGAGATCCACCGGAAACACCATATATTTT. Residues: CASSLERGRSTGNTIYF. The chain recombines TRBV7-9 with TRBJ1-3; the D is unclear. Germline V gives CDR1 SEHNR, CDR2 FQNEAQ (reference sequence). This CDR3 is built from 17 residues. V was shortened by 1 base and J by 4 bases, with 17 bases between the two germline ends.

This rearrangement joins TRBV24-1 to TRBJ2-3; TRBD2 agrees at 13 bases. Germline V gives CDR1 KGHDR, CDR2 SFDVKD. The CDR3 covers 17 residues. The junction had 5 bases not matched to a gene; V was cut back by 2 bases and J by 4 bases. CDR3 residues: CATSDSGLAGVSDTQYF. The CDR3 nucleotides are TGTGCCACCAGTGATTCTGGACTAGCGGGAGTATCAGATACGCAGTATTTT.

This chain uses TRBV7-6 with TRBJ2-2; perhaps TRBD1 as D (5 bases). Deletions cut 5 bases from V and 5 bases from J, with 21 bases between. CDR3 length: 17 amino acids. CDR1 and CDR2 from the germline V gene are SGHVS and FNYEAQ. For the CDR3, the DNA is TGTGCCAGCAGCCGGCGACAGTTTTCCTCACTTACCGGGGAGCTGTTTTTT. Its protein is CASSRRQFSSLTGELFF.

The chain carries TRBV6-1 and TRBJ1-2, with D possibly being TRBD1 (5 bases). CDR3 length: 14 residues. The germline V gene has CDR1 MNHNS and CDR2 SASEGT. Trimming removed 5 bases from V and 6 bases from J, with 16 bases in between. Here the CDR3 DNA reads TGTGCCAGCAGTTCAAAGGGGTCGAATCATGGCTACACCTTC. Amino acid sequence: CASSSKGSNHGYTF.

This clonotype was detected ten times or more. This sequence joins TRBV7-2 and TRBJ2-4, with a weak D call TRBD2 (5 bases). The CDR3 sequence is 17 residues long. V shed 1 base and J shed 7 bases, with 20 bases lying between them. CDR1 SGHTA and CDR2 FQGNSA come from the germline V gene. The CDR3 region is CASSLVGEGLMGNIQYF. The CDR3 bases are TGTGCCAGCAGCTTAGTCGGGGAAGGCCTCATGGGGAACATTCAGTACTTC.

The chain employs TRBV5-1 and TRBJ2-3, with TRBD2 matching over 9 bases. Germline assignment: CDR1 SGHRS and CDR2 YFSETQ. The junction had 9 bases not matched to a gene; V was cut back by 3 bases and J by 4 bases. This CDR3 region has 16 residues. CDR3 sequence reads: CASSSGRTSEADTQYF. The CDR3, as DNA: TGCGCCAGCAGCTCAGGAAGGACTAGCGAAGCAGATACGCAGTATTTT.

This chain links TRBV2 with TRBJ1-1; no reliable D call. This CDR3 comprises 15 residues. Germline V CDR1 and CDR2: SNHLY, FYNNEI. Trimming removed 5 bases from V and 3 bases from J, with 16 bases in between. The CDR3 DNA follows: TGTGCCAGCAGTTTCCCGTCGTTCGGGGACACTGAAGCTTTCTTT. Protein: CASSFPSFGDTEAFF.

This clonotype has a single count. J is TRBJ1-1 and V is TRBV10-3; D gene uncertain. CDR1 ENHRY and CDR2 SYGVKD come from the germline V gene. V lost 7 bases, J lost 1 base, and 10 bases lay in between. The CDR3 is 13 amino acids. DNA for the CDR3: TGTGCCATCAATGCGGGCAAGAACACTGAAGCTTTCTTT. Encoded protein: CAINAGKNTEAFF.

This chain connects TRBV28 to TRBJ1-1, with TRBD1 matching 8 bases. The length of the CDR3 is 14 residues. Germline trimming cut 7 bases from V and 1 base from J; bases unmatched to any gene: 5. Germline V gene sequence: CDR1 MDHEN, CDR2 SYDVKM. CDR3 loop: CASTGTGGNTEAFF. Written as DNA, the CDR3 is TGTGCCAGCACTGGAACAGGGGGGAACACTGAAGCTTTCTTT.

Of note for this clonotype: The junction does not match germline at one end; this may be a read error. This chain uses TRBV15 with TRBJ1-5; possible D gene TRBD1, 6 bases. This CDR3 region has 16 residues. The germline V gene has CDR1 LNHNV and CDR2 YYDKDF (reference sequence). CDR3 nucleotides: TGTGCCACCAGCCGAGAGGTGCCCGGGGGCGGTCAGCCCCAGCATTTT. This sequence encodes CATSREVPGGGQPQHF.

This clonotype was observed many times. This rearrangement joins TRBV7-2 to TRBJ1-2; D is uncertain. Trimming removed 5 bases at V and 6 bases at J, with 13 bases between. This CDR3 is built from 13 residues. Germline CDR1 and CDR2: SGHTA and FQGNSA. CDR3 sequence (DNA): TGTGCCAGCAGCCAAGACAACTTACATGGCTACACCTTC. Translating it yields CASSQDNLHGYTF.

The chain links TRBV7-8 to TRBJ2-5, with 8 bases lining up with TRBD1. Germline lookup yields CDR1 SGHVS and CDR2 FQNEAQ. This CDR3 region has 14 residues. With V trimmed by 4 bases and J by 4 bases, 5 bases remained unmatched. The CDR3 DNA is TGTGCCAGCAGCTCTAACAGGGGGTTAGAGACCCAGTACTTC. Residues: CASSSNRGLETQYF.

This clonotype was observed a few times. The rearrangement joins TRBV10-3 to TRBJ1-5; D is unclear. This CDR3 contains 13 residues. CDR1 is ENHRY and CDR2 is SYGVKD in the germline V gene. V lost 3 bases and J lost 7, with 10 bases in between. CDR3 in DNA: TGTGCCATCAGTGATGTGGGGAGCCAGCCCCAGCATTTT. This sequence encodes CAISDVGSQPQHF.

The CDR3 nucleotides are TGCAGTGCTAGGGATGACAGGGGGTGGAATCAGCCCCAGCATTTT. This sequence encodes CSARDDRGWNQPQHF. The V gene is TRBV20-1, the J gene TRBJ1-5; TRBD1 matches 9 bases. The CDR3 is made up of 15 amino acids. CDR1 and CDR2 from the germline V gene are DFQATT and SNEGSKA (reference sequence). V lost 3 bases to trimming and J lost 4 bases; unmatched junction nucleotides: 7.